The clone carrying this T cell receptor (beta chain) was recorded a few times. These data are taken from a study of T-cell reconstitution after alpha-beta-depleted transplantation in children. There are 12 residues in the CDR3. Germline values: CDR1 MDHEN, CDR2 SYDVKM. Germline trimming cut 8 bases from V and 9 bases from J; bases unmatched to any gene: 6. Preparation of the TCRbeta library was carried out with unique molecular identifiers. TCRdb called the PCR reads again in MiXCR, with one record for every CDR3 protein. This sample has roughly 790,000 distinct CDR3 sequences, with around 15% found just once.

The chain has TRBV28 and TRBJ2-1, with TRBD2 identical over 8 bases. Sequenced material: PBMCs, mostly from graft donor cells, taken 360 days after TCRalphabeta/CD19-depleted stem cell transplant. This clonotype originated in a male patient between 10 and 17 years old who had a stem cell transplant for acute lymphoblastic leukemia, so the T cells may come from the graft donor. CDR3 loop: CASREGGGEQFF. The CDR3, as DNA: TGTGCCAGCCGGGAGGGGGGCGGTGAGCAGTTCTTC.